What follows is one T cell receptor (beta chain) and its context. Its antigen is not known. The data stem from a study of OX40 agonist ivuxolimab in advanced cancers. About the study: Ivuxolimab, an antibody acting as an agonist of OX40 (CD134), was used to treat patients. Partial responses were observed in three patients, of whom one had hepatocellular carcinoma and two had cutaneous melanoma.

Germline CDR1 SGHTA, CDR2 FQGNSA. V lost 5 bases and J lost 4; bases outside the gene matches: 16. This CDR3 contains 18 residues. General study findings and limits: Low clonal expansion, among the lowest seen, marked partial responders at 0.1-3.0 mg/kg.

Using immunoSEQ multiplex PCR, the repertoire was profiled, and TCRdb retains in-frame clones only, with some absent. The sample includes 60,000 to 75,000 clones, approximately 86% of them seen just once. This clonotype was sampled from an adult with an advanced solid tumor such as melanoma, head and neck, liver or kidney cancer. This specimen was CD4+ or CD8+ T cells sorted from blood, taken in a trial of the OX40 agonist ivuxolimab. The chain is built from TRBV7-2 and TRBJ2-1, with TRBD1 identical over 8 bases. The CDR3, as DNA: TGTGCCAGCAGCCTACCCCGTCGGGGGACAGGTCGTTACAATGAGCAGTTCTTC. Translated: CASSLPRRGTGRYNEQFF.